This record concerns one T cell receptor (beta chain) sequence. The target antigen is unknown. The data were taken from a study of monozygotic twins with inflammatory bowel disease. Collection of a roughly 2.3 ml blood sample took place per donor. Unfractionated whole blood yielded total RNA, and T cells were not sorted. TCRdb reprocessed the 5' RACE reads and stores each CDR3 protein as one record, lacking DNA. The repertoire table contains some 440,000 distinct CDR3 sequences. This CDR3 contains 12 residues. The germline V gene encodes CDR1 SGHTA and CDR2 FQGNSA. General study findings and limits: No difference was seen in repertoire similarity between concordant and discordant twins, possibly from limited power. Evidence did not back any single strong signal or clonotype linked to IBD.

V gene TRBV7-2 combines with J gene TRBJ2-5. The origin of this receptor is a human donor with ulcerative colitis or Crohn's disease, or a healthy co-twin of an affected twin (not recorded which). The source material was blood. The CDR3 loop reads CASSSPKETQYF.